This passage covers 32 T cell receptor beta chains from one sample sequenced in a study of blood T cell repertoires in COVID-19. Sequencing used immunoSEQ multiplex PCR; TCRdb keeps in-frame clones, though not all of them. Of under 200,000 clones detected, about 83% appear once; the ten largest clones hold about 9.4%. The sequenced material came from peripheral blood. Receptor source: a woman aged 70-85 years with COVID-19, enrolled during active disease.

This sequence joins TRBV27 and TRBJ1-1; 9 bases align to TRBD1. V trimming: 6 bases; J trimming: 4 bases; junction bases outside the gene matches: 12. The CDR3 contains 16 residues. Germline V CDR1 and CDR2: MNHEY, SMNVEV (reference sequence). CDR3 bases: TGTGCCAGCAGGGACAGGGGTTTGTGGGGGGTCACTGAAGCTTTCTTT. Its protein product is CASRDRGLWGVTEAFF.

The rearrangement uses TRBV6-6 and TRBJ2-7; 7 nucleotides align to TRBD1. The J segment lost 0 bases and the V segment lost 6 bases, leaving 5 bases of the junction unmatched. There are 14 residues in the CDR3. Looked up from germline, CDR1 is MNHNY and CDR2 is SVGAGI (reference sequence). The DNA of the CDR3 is TGTGCCAGCAGACAGGGGTCCCTCTCCTACGAGCAGTACTTC. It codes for CASRQGSLSYEQYF.

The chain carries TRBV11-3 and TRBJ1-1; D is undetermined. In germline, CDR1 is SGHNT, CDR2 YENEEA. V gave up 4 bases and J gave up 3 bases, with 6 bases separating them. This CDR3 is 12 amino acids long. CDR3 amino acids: CASSSGYTEAFF. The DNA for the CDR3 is TGTGCCAGCAGCTCCGGGTACACTGAAGCTTTCTTT.

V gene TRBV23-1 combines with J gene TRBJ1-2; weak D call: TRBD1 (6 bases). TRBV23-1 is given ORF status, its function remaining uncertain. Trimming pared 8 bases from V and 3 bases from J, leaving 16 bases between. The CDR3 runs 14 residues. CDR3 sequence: CASSRGGDHYGYTF. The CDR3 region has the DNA TGCGCCAGCTCCCGAGGGGGGGACCACTATGGCTACACCTTC.

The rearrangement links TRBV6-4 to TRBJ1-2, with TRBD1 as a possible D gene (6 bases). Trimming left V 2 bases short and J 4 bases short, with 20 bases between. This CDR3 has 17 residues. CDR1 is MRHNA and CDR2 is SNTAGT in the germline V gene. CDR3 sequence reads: CASSDPNDRYHAYGYTF. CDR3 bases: TGTGCCAGCAGTGACCCTAATGACAGGTATCACGCCTATGGCTACACCTTC.

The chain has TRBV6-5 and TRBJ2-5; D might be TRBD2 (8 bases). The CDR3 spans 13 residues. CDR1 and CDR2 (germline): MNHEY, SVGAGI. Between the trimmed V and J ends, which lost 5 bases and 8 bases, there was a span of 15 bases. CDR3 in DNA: TGTGCCAGCAGTCGGGGGGGACAGTCAACCCAGTACTTC. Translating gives CASSRGGQSTQYF.

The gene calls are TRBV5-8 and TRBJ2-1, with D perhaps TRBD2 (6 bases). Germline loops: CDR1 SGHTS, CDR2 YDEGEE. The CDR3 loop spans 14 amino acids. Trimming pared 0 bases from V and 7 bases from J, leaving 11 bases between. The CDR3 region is CASSLAASANEQFF. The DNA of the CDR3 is TGTGCCAGCAGCTTGGCGGCTAGCGCAAATGAGCAGTTCTTC.

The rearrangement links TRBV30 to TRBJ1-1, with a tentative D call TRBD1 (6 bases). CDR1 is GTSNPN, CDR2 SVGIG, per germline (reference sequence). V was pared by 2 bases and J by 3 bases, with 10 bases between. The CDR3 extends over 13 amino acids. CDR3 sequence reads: CAWSNRADTEAFF. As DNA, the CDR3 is TGTGCCTGGAGTAACAGGGCCGACACTGAAGCTTTCTTT.

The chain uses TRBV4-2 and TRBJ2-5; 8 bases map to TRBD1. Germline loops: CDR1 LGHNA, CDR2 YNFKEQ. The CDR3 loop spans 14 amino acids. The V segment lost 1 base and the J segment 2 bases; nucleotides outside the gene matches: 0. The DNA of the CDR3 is TGTGCCAGCAGCCAAGGGGACAGGCAAGAGACCCAGTACTTC. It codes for CASSQGDRQETQYF.

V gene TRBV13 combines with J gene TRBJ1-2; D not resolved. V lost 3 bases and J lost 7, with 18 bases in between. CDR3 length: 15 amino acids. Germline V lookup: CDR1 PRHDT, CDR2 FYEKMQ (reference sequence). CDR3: CASSLRVEGLSGYTF. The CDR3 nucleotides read TGTGCCAGCAGCTTGAGGGTTGAGGGTCTAAGTGGCTACACCTTC. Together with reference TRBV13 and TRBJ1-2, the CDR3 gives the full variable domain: AAGVIQSPRHLIKEKRETATLKCYPIPRHDTVYWYQQGPGQDPQFLISFYEKMQSDKGSIPDRFSAQQFSDYHSELNMSSLELGDSALYFCASSLRVEGLSGYTFGSGTRLTVV.

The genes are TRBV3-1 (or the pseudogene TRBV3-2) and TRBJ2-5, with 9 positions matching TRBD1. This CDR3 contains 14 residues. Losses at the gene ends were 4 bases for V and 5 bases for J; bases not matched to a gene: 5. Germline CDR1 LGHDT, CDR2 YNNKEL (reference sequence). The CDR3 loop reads CASSRRQGGETQYF. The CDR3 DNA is TGTGCCAGCAGCCGCAGACAGGGGGGCGAGACCCAGTACTTC.

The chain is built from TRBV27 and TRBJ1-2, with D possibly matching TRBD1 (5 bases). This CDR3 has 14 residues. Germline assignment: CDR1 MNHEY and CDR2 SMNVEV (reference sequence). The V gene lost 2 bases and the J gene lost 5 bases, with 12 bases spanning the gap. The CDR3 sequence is CASSLRERGYGYTF. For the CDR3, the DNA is TGTGCCAGCAGTTTACGGGAGAGGGGTTATGGCTACACCTTC.

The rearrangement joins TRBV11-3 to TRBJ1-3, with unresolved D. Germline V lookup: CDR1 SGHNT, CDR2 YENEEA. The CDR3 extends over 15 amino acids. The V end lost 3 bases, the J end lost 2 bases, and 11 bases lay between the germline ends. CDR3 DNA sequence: TGTGCCAGCAGCTTGTATGGCGGCCCTGGAAACACCATATATTTT. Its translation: CASSLYGGPGNTIYF. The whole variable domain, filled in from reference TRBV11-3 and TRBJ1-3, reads EAGVVQSPRYKIIEKKQPVAFWCNPISGHNTLYWYLQNLGQGPELLIRYENEEAVDDSQLPKDRFSAERLKGVDSTLKIQPAELGDSAVYLCASSLYGGPGNTIYFGEGSWLTVV.

CDR3 DNA sequence: TGTGCCAGCAGCTTGGCCGGGACAGGGGGTACCGGGGAGCTGTTTTTT. As protein: CASSLAGTGGTGELFF. The chain uses TRBV11-2 and TRBJ2-2; 11 bases align to TRBD1. V lost 3 bases to trimming and J lost 5 bases; unmatched junction nucleotides: 5. CDR1 SGHAT and CDR2 FQNNGV come from the germline V gene. The CDR3 sequence is 16 residues long. Combining the CDR3 with reference TRBV11-2 and TRBJ2-2 gives the whole variable domain EAGVAQSPRYKIIEKRQSVAFWCNPISGHATLYWYQQILGQGPKLLIQFQNNGVVDDSQLPKDRFSAERLKGVDSTLKIQPAKLEDSAVYLCASSLAGTGGTGELFFGEGSRLTVL.

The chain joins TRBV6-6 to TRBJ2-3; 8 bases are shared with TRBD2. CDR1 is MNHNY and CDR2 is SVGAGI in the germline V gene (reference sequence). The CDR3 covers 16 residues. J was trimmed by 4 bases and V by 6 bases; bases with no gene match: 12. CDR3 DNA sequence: TGTGCCAGCAGCGACGGACTAGCCCCCGGGGCAGATACGCAGTATTTT. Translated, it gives CASSDGLAPGADTQYF.

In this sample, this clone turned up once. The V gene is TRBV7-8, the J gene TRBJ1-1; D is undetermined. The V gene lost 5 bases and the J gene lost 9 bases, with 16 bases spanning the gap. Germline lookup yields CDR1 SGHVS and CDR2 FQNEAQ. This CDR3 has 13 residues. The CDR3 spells CASSPPGYSKAFF. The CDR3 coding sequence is TGTGCCAGCAGCCCCCCGGGATATTCTAAAGCTTTCTTT.

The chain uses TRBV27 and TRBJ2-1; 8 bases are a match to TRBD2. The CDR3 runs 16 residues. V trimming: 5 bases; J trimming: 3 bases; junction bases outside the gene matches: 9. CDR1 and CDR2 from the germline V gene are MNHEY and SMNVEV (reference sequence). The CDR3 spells CASSAGGQGIYNEQFF. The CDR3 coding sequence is TGTGCCAGCAGTGCGGGGGGCCAAGGGATCTACAATGAGCAGTTCTTC.

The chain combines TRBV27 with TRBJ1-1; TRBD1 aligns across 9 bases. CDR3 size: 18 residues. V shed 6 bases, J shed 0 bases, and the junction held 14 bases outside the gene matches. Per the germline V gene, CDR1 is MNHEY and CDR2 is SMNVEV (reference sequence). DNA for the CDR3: TGTGCCAGCAGCCACCCCGGGACAGGGCGCAATATGAACACTGAAGCTTTCTTT. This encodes CASSHPGTGRNMNTEAFF.

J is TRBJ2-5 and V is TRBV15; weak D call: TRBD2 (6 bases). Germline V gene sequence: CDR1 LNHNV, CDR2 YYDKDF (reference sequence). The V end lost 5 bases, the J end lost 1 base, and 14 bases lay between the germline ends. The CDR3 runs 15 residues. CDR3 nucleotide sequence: TGTGCCACCAGCCCGCCGGGAGACCTCCAAGAGACCCAGTACTTC. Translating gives CATSPPGDLQETQYF. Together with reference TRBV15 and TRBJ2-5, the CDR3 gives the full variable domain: DAMVIQNPRYQVTQFGKPVTLSCSQTLNHNVMYWYQQKSSQAPKLLFHYYDKDFNNEADTPDNFQSRRPNTSFCFLDIRSPGLGDTAMYLCATSPPGDLQETQYFGPGTRLLVL.

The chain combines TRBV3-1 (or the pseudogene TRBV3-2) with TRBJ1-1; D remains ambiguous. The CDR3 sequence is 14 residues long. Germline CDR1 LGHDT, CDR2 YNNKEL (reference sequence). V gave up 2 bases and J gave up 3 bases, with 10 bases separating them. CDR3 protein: CASSQSSLDTEAFF. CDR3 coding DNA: TGTGCCAGCAGCCAAAGCTCCCTGGACACTGAAGCTTTCTTT.

The CDR3 region has the DNA TGTGCCTGGAGTGTAGACTGGGGCTACACCTTC. Encoded protein: CAWSVDWGYTF. The chain has TRBV30 and TRBJ1-2; D gene uncertain. V was trimmed by 0 bases and J by 8 bases, leaving 7 bases between them. CDR3 length equals 11 residues. The V gene's germline CDR1 is GTSNPN and CDR2 SVGIG (reference sequence). Filled out from reference TRBV30 and TRBJ1-2, the complete variable domain reads SQTIHQWPATLVQPVGSPLSLECTVEGTSNPNLYWYRQAAGRGLQLLFYSVGIGQISSEVPQNLSASRPQDRQFILSSKKLLLSDSGFYLCAWSVDWGYTFGSGTRLTVV.

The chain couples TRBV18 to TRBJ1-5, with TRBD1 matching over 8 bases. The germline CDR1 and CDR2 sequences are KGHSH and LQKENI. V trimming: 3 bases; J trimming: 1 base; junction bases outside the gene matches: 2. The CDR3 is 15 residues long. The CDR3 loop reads CASSPTGDSNQPQHF. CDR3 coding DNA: TGTGCCAGCTCACCGACAGGGGACAGCAATCAGCCCCAGCATTTT.

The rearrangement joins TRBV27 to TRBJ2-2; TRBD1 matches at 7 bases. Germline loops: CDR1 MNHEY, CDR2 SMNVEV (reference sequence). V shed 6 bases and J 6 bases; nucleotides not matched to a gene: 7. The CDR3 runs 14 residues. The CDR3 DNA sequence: TGTGCCAGCAGAAGACAGGGTCCGCCCGGGGAGCTGTTTTTT. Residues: CASRRQGPPGELFF.

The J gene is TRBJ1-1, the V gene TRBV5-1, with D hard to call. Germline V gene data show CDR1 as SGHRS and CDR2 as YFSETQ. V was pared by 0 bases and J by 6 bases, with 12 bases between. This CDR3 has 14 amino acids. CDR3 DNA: TGCGCCAGCAGCTTGGTCTCACTGGGCGCTGAAGCTTTCTTT. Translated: CASSLVSLGAEAFF.

DNA for the CDR3: TGTGCCAGCAGTGAATGGGGCAGGAGCACTGAAGCTTTCTTT. As protein: CASSEWGRSTEAFF. The gene calls are TRBV25-1 and TRBJ1-1, with D possibly TRBD1 on 5 matching bases. CDR1 and CDR2 from the germline V gene are MGHDK and SYGVNS. The CDR3 is 14 amino acids. V was shortened by 1 base and J by 4 bases, with 10 bases between the two germline ends.

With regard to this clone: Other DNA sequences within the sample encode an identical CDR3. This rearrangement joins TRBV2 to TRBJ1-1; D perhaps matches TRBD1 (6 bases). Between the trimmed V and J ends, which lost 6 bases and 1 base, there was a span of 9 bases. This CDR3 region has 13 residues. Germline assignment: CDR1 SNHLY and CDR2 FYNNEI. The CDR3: CASSGQPNTEAFF. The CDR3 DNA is TGTGCCAGCAGCGGACAGCCGAACACTGAAGCTTTCTTT. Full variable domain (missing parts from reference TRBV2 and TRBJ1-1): EPEVTQTPSHQVTQMGQEVILRCVPISNHLYFYWYRQILGQKVEFLVSFYNNEISEKSEIFDDQFSVERPDGSNFTLKIRSTKLEDSAMYFCASSGQPNTEAFFGQGTRLTVV.

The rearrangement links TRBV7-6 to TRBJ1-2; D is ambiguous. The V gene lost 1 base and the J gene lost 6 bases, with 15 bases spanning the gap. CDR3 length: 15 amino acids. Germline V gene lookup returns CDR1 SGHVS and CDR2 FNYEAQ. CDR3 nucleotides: TGTGCCAGCAGCTTAGGAGGGCCTCCTGGGGATGGCTACACCTTC. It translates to CASSLGGPPGDGYTF.

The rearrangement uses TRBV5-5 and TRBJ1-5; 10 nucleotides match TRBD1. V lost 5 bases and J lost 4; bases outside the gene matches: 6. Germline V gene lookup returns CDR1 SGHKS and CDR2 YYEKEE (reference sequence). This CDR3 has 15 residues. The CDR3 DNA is TGTGCCAGCAGGCACGGGACAGGGGTTAATCAGCCCCAGCATTTT. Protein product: CASRHGTGVNQPQHF.

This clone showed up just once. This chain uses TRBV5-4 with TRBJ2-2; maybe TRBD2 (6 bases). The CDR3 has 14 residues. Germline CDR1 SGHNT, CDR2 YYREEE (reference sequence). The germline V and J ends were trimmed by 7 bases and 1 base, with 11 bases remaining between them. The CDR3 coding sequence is TGTGCCAGCCGCGGGGCCCAGAACACCGGGGAGCTGTTTTTT. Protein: CASRGAQNTGELFF.

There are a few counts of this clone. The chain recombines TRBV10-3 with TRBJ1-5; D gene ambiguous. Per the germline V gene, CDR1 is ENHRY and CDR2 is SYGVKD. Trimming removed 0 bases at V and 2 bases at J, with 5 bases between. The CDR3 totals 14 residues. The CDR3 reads CAISESRGNQPQHF. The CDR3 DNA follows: TGTGCCATCAGTGAGTCGCGGGGCAATCAGCCCCAGCATTTT.

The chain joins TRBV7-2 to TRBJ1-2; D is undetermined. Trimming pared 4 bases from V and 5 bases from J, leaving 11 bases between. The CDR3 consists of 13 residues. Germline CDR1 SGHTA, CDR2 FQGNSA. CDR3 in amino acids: CASSSRVGYGYTF. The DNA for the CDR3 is TGTGCCAGCAGCTCTAGAGTGGGTTATGGCTACACCTTC. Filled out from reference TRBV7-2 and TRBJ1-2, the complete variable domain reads GAGVSQSPSNKVTEKGKDVELRCDPISGHTALYWYRQSLGQGLEFLIYFQGNSAPDKSGLPSDRFSAERTGGSVSTLTIQRTQQEDSAVYLCASSSRVGYGYTFGSGTRLTVV.

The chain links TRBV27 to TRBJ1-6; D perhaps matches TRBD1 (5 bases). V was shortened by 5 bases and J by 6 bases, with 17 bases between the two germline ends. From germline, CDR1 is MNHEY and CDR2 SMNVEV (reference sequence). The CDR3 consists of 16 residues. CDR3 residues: CASSPPPTARNSPLHF. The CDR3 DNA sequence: TGTGCCAGCAGTCCGCCTCCGACAGCCCGTAATTCACCCCTCCACTTT.